This TCR beta chain was recovered during a study of long-term antiretroviral therapy in people with HIV. In its sample, this clone ranks as large (0.1 to 1%). Its antigen remains unidentified. Study-wide points: Diversity remained lower than transplant donor controls, even though it increased after ART.

Germline CDR1 reads KGHSH; CDR2 reads LQKENI. The CDR3 spans 12 residues. The V end lost 4 bases, the J end lost 6 bases, and 9 bases lay between the germline ends. The assay used was immunoSEQ (version v3.0), run at survey level. Here immunoSEQ multiplex PCR was the method, and the copy in TCRdb shows in-frame clones only, minus some. The table lists some 28,000 clones, roughly 95% of them singletons, with roughly 8% in the top ten. The sequence was obtained from a man in his thirties or forties with HIV. The source material was unsorted PBMCs, sampled about 6.6 years after starting antiretroviral therapy. The chain links TRBV18 to TRBJ1-1; the D gene is possibly TRBD1 (6 bases). CDR3 sequence reads: CASSLDSSEAFF. The CDR3 coding sequence is TGTGCCAGCTCACTGGACAGCTCTGAAGCTTTCTTT.